These T cell receptor beta chains were read from a single sample in a study of CD8 T cells in Susac syndrome. TCRdb fed the immunoSEQ multiplex PCR reads into MiXCR, producing one record per CDR3 protein. The sample carries 150,000 to 200,000 distinct CDR3 sequences, 90% to 95% recorded once. Sequenced: CD4+ T cells from PBMCs. The receptor source for this set is a human donor in good health. Each CDR3 is given without its conserved first and last residue.

>TRBV29-1|TRBJ2-6
SVDFSGANVLT
>TRBV5-1|TRBJ2-5
ASSFGQQETQY
>TRBV6-2/TRBV6-3|TRBJ2-3
ASSSRADTQY
>TRBV7-6|TRBJ2-1
ASSLDIYNEQF
>TRBV6-6|TRBJ1-2
ASYRAGGMKNYGYT
>TRBV29-1|TRBJ2-3
SVAPLAVSTDTQY
>TRBV4-2|TRBJ2-5
ASSQDRAGAYQETQY
>TRBV9|TRBJ1-2
ASSAQGAHYGYT
>TRBV18|TRBJ1-5
ASSSSGTGYQPQH
>TRBV6-5|TRBJ2-7
ASSYRNSYEQY
>TRBV3-1|TRBJ2-5
ASSQDSEGSMETQY
>TRBV7-2|TRBJ2-7
ASSLQPTYEQY
>TRBV20-1|TRBJ2-1
SARDFTAAAYNEQF
>TRBV3-1|TRBJ2-1
ASSRGGDYNEQF
>TRBV20-1|TRBJ2-3
SARDRGYSDTQY
>TRBV29-1|TRBJ1-6
SVVRGGFMKSYNSPLH
>TRBV3-1|TRBJ2-2
ASSRVGELF
>TRBV3-1|TRBJ2-1
ASSQDRQPYNEQF
>TRBV5-4|TRBJ2-5
ASSSPGLAQETQY
>TRBV20-1|TRBJ1-4
SAHRQGSMELF
>TRBV7-2|TRBJ1-5
ASSLANWPQH
>TRBV24-1|TRBJ2-1
ATSDSSDRGWV